This T cell receptor beta chain was identified during a study of OX40 agonist ivuxolimab in advanced cancers. The table came from immunoSEQ multiplex PCR; TCRdb's copy has only in-frame clones and leaves some out. This repertoire shows about 86,000 clones, less than 95% found once; its top ten account for roughly 9.3%. CDR1 and CDR2 from the germline V gene are MGHRA and YSYEKL. The V end was cut by 0 bases, the J end by 4 bases, with 10 bases between. The CDR3 consists of 15 residues. This sequence was found in an adult with an advanced solid tumor such as melanoma, head and neck, liver or kidney cancer. The sample in question was CD4+ or CD8+ T cells sorted from blood, obtained in a trial of the OX40 agonist ivuxolimab. This rearrangement joins TRBV4-1 to TRBJ2-1, with D perhaps TRBD1 (5 bases). CDR3 DNA: TGCGCCAGCAGCCAAGATGCGGACATTTACAATGAGCAGTTCTTC. Translating it yields CASSQDADIYNEQFF.